This T cell receptor (beta chain) is drawn from a study of Graves' ophthalmopathy and Graves' hyperthyroidism. This clonotype came up a few times. The length of the CDR3 is 15 residues. Germline CDR1 reads MNHEY; CDR2 reads SVGEGT. The V end lost 5 bases, the J end lost 0 bases, and 13 bases lay between the germline ends. Investigators amplified TCR beta CDR3 regions from RNA transcripts. A first-round RT-PCR used HTBI primers, followed by a second-round multiplex PCR. From the multiplex PCR reads, TCRdb called clonotypes with MiXCR, one entry per CDR3 protein. This sample has 400,000 or so distinct CDR3 sequences, with 15% found just once.

Sequenced sample: peripheral blood. The rearrangement uses TRBV6-2 or TRBV6-3 and TRBJ1-1; possible D gene TRBD1, 6 bases. The sequence came from a woman younger than 35 with stable Graves' hyperthyroidism. The CDR3 loop reads CASSPPGAMNTEAFF. The CDR3 bases are TGTGCCAGCAGTCCCCCGGGGGCTATGAACACTGAAGCTTTCTTT.